This TCR beta chain was identified during a study of T cells in Graves' hyperthyroidism and ophthalmopathy. CDR3 length: 13 amino acids. In germline, CDR1 is PRHDT, CDR2 FYEKMQ (reference sequence). V was clipped by 2 bases and J by 8 bases, with 9 bases between them. This clonotype has ten or more counts. Amplification yielded TCR beta CDR3 regions, with RNA transcripts as the source. The HTBI primer set drove a first-round RT-PCR of the TCR CDR3. MiXCR, applied by TCRdb to the multiplex PCR reads, yields one record per CDR3 protein. The sample gives a few hundred thousand distinct CDR3 sequences, just over 45% of which show up once; more than 7.5% is in the top ten.

The rearrangement joins TRBV13 to TRBJ2-2, with D unclear. The specimen sequenced was peripheral blood or thyroid tissue (not recorded which). This TCR derives from a woman younger than 30 with Graves' hyperthyroidism. This CDR3 reads CASSLLPLGELFF. CDR3 nucleotide sequence: TGTGCCAGCAGCTTACTGCCGCTGGGGGAGCTGTTTTTT.